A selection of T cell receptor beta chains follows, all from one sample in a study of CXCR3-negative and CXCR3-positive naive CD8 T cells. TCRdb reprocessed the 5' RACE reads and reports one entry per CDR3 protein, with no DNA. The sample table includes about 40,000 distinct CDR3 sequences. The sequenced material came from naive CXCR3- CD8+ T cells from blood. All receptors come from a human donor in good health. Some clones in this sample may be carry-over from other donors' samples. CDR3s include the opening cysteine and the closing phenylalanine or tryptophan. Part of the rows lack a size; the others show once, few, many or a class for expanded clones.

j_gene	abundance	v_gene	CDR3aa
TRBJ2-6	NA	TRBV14	CASSPWVTGANVLTF
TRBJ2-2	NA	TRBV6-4	CASSDSIDGTGELFF
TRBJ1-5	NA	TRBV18	CASSEQNSNQPQHF
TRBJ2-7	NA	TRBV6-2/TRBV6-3	CASSSDLSIYEQYF
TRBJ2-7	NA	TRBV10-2	CASSEGSGGQQYF
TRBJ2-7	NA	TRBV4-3	CASSQAGEYEQYF
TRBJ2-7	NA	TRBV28	CASSPPGGLTYEQYF
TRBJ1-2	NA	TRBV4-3	CASSQGGTGGEIYGYTF
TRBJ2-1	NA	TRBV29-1	CSAPDYNEQFF
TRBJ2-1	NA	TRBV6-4	CASSDGTSGGNEQFF
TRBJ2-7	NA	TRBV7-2	CASSPPSGILSYEQYF
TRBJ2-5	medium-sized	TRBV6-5	CASRQGGAETQYF
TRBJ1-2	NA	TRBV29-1	CSVVGANYGYTF
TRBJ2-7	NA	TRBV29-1	CSAEAGYEQYF
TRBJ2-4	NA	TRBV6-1	CASRTGGEGIQYF
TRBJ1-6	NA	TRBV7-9	CASSPRADGTDSPLHF
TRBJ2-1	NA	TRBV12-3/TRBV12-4	CASSLTEAYNEQFF
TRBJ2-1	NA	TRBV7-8	CASSTSGGNGYNEQFF
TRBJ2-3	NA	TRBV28	CASSLRRRDRNTDTQYF
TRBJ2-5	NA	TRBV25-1	CASSRGALETQYF
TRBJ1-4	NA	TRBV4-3	CASSQEGQLMKNCFF
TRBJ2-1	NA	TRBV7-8	CASSLFVDEQFF
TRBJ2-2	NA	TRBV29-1	CSVWGTTGELFF
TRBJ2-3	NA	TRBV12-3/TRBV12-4	CASSPTGTGPTDTQYF
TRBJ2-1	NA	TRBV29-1	CSVRGAGSGYEQFF
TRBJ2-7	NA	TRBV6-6	CASSYETGPGSYEQYF
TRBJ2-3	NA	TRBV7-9	CASSSTEDRPDTQYF
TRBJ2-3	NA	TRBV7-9	CASTSTDTQYF
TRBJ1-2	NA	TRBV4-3	CASSQDMASISNYGYTF
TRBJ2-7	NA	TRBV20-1	CSARDRGRTVYEQYF
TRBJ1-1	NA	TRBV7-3	CASSLGGEDTEAFF
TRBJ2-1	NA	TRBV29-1	CSVESLIGTIEFF
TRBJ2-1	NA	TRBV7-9	CASSHRGQGHDNEQFF
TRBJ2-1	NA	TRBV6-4	CASSPSGGSTDEQFF
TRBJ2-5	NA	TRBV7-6	CASSLVVQETQYF
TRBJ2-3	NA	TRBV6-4	CASTPKAGDYRGDTQYF
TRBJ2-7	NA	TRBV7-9	CASSSLDGDGYEQYF
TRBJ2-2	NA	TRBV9	CASSAWDRVYTGELFF
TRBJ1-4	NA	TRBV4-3	CASSHVEGAGWEKLFF
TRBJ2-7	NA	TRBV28	CASRIWTGQYEQYF
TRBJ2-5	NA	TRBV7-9	CASSFHRDSDVF
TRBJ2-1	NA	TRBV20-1	CSARGADFYNEQFF
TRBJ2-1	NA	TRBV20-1	CSARDPGLSSYNEQFF
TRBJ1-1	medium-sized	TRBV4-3	CASSPGVTPGTEAFF
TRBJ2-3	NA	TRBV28	CASSSPEGRTSTDTQYF
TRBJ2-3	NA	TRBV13	CASSSLGDTDTQYF
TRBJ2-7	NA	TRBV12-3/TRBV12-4	CASSFTLLGVKLSYEQYF
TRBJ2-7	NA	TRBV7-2	CASSLGWGNSYEQYF
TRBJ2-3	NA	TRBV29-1	CSVDITDTQYF
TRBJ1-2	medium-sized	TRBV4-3	CASSQDLGVGGYTF
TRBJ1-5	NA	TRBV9	CASSAGAGNQPQHF
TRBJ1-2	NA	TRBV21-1	CASRYTYRDLYGYTF
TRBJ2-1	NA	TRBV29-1	CSTEHHNEQFF